These 31 T cell receptor beta chains came from one sample sequenced in a study of cytomegalovirus exposure and HLA in healthy donors (dated by TCRdb to the late 2010s). Libraries were built with the immunoSEQ multiplex PCR assay. A mixture of 60 forward primers for TCR Vbeta segments and 13 reverse primers for TCR Jbeta segments was used in the multiplex PCR. The immuneACCESS repertoire file appears here via TCRdb, limited to in-frame rearrangements. These files lack a portion of the clones; in checked studies, under half of the deficit traces to unresolved V genes, and the cause of the others is not known. The table for this sample records over 80,000 clones. The ten largest clones capture about 5.5% of the sample. The sample consisted of PBMCs. The receptors come from a girl aged 10 to 17 in good health and CMV-seropositive.

The J gene is TRBJ2-5, the V gene TRBV6-5; tentative D call: TRBD2 (6 bases). CDR3 size: 15 residues. Trimming cost V 0 bases and J 5 bases, with 13 bases left between them. CDR1 is MNHEY, CDR2 SVGAGI, per germline. Written as DNA, the CDR3 is TGTGCCAGCAGTTACTCGGGTCTGGCGGGGGAGACCCAGTACTTC. Its translation is CASSYSGLAGETQYF.

This sequence joins TRBV4-1 and TRBJ1-4; D gene uncertain. The CDR3 loop spans 14 amino acids. Trimming took 0 bases from V and 5 from J, leaving 7 bases between them. The germline V gene encodes CDR1 MGHRA and CDR2 YSYEKL. The CDR3 DNA sequence: TGCGCCAGCAGCCAAGATGGCAGGAATGAAAAACTGTTTTTT. Translating gives CASSQDGRNEKLFF.

This chain uses TRBV30 with TRBJ2-1, with 8 nucleotides matching TRBD1. CDR1 is GTSNPN, CDR2 SVGIG, per germline (reference sequence). CDR3 length: 11 amino acids. The V gene end was trimmed by 2 bases and the J gene end by 10 bases; junction bases not matched to a gene: 1. In DNA form, the CDR3 reads TGTGCCTGGAGTTCAGGGGGCGAGCAGTTCTTC. Encoded protein: CAWSSGGEQFF.

V and J are TRBV28 and TRBJ2-7, with 9 bases identical to TRBD1. This CDR3 has 15 amino acids. The V gene end was trimmed by 4 bases and the J gene end by 7 bases; junction bases not matched to a gene: 11. From germline, CDR1 is MDHEN and CDR2 SYDVKM. CDR3 amino acids: CASSSGQGYPGEQYV. The CDR3 bases are TGTGCCAGCAGTTCGGGACAGGGTTATCCGGGTGAGCAGTACGTC.

The CDR3 DNA sequence: TGTGCCATCAGTGAACGGGGGACTACTAGCACAGATACGCAGTATTTT. Translating it yields CAISERGTTSTDTQYF. The rearrangement joins TRBV10-3 to TRBJ2-3, with 7 bases aligning to TRBD2. Losses at the gene ends were 3 bases for V and 0 bases for J; bases not matched to a gene: 6. CDR1 and CDR2 from the germline V gene are ENHRY and SYGVKD. The CDR3 has 16 residues.

The chain uses TRBV19 and TRBJ1-1, with 11 bases aligning to TRBD1. This CDR3 spans 15 amino acids. V trimming: 5 bases; J trimming: 4 bases; junction bases outside the gene matches: 6. Germline V gene lookup returns CDR1 LNHDA and CDR2 SQIVND (reference sequence). The chain's CDR3 is CASSPGQGAFTEAFF. The CDR3 DNA reads as TGTGCCAGTAGTCCCGGACAGGGGGCGTTCACTGAAGCTTTCTTT.

V is TRBV9 and J is TRBJ2-5, with TRBD1 identical over 7 bases. Germline V gives CDR1 SGDLS, CDR2 YYNGEE. Losses at the gene ends were 3 bases for V and 6 bases for J; bases not matched to a gene: 8. There are 14 residues in the CDR3. The CDR3 sequence: CASSGQGASKTQYF. The CDR3 coding sequence is TGTGCCAGCAGCGGACAGGGAGCCTCAAAGACCCAGTACTTC.

V gene TRBV7-2 combines with J gene TRBJ2-7; 9 bases match TRBD2. The CDR3 is 15 residues long. V gave up 5 bases and J gave up 5 bases; unmatched junction bases: 10. Germline V lookup: CDR1 SGHTA, CDR2 FQGNSA. The CDR3 region is CASSPGRLAGNEQYF. CDR3 nucleotide sequence: TGTGCCAGCAGCCCTGGCCGGCTAGCGGGGAACGAGCAGTACTTC.

Concerning this clone itself: One junction end does not reproduce the germline sequence, and a read error may be involved. The chain links TRBV30 to TRBJ2-3; 12 bases are shared with TRBD2. This CDR3 is built from 15 residues. Germline V gives CDR1 GTSNPN, CDR2 SVGIG (reference sequence). In DNA form, the CDR3 reads TGTGCCTGGAAATCTAGCGGGGGGGGCCCAGATAAGCAGTATTTT. Translation gives CAWKSSGGGPDKQYF.

This rearrangement joins TRBV6-5 to TRBJ2-7; D possibly corresponds to TRBD1 (6 bases). Trimming cost V 4 bases and J 2 bases, with 18 bases left between them. Germline-derived CDR1 and CDR2 are MNHEY and SVGAGI. The CDR3 consists of 16 residues. The CDR3 here is CASSSIVGGPAYEQYF. For the CDR3, the DNA is TGTGCCAGCAGTTCCATAGTTGGGGGCCCCGCCTACGAGCAGTACTTC.

The chain uses TRBV7-9 and TRBJ2-3; TRBD2 matches at 10 bases. Germline-derived CDR1 and CDR2 are SEHNR and FQNEAQ (reference sequence). Losses at the gene ends were 2 bases for V and 3 bases for J; bases not matched to a gene: 5. This CDR3 contains 16 residues. The CDR3 DNA is TGTGCCAGCAGCTTATTTAGCGGGGGGCTGACAGATACGCAGTATTTT. As protein: CASSLFSGGLTDTQYF.

This chain connects TRBV2 to TRBJ2-7; D is perhaps TRBD2 (7 bases). The V end was cut by 6 bases, the J end by 4 bases, with 19 bases between. There are 15 residues in the CDR3. Germline CDR1 and CDR2: SNHLY and FYNNEI. The CDR3 here is CASRGDGGPLYEQYF. The CDR3 DNA sequence: TGTGCCAGCAGGGGTGACGGGGGGCCGCTTTACGAGCAGTACTTC.

The V gene is TRBV27, the J gene TRBJ2-7, with D uncertain. V was clipped by 5 bases and J by 0 bases, with 11 bases between them. The germline V gene has CDR1 MNHEY and CDR2 SMNVEV (reference sequence). The CDR3 is made up of 14 amino acids. The CDR3 here is CASSPIFSSYEQYF. For the CDR3, the DNA is TGTGCCAGCAGTCCCATTTTCAGCTCCTACGAGCAGTACTTC.

J is TRBJ1-2 and V is TRBV6-5, with D perhaps TRBD1 (5 bases). Trimming shortened V by 7 bases and J by 0 bases, and 9 bases separated the two germline ends. From germline, CDR1 is MNHEY and CDR2 SVGAGI. This CDR3 has 13 amino acids. The CDR3 DNA reads TGTGCCAGCAAAACAGGAGCTAACTATGGCTACACCTTC. It yields the protein CASKTGANYGYTF.

The chain has TRBV30 and TRBJ1-5; D is ambiguous. CDR1 and CDR2 from the germline V gene are GTSNPN and SVGIG (reference sequence). The CDR3 loop spans 15 amino acids. Trimming removed 0 bases from V and 6 bases from J, with 15 bases in between. The DNA for the CDR3 is TGTGCCTGGAGTGTAAACGGAGGGTCGGGTCAGCCCCAGCATTTT. As protein: CAWSVNGGSGQPQHF.

The rearrangement links TRBV27 to TRBJ2-2; 9 nucleotides line up with TRBD1. Per the germline V gene, CDR1 is MNHEY and CDR2 is SMNVEV (reference sequence). The CDR3 contains 16 residues. V gave up 3 bases and J gave up 7 bases; unmatched junction bases: 9. As DNA, the CDR3 is TGTGCCAGCAGTTTTTTGGGGACAGGGTTGAGCGGGGAGCTGTTTTTT. Residues: CASSFLGTGLSGELFF.

The chain uses TRBV13 and TRBJ1-1, with a possible D match to TRBD1 (5 bases). CDR1 is PRHDT, CDR2 FYEKMQ, per germline (reference sequence). Trimming took 4 bases from V and 2 from J, leaving 14 bases between them. CDR3 size: 15 residues. As DNA, the CDR3 is TGTGCCAGCAGCTCATTATCCGGGGGTAACACTGAAGCTTTCTTT. Its protein product is CASSSLSGGNTEAFF.

The chain employs TRBV29-1 and TRBJ1-2; D is ambiguous. Germline-derived CDR1 and CDR2 are SQVTM and ANQGSEA. V lost 4 bases and J lost 6, with 9 bases in between. The CDR3 is made up of 11 amino acids. The CDR3: CSVATTNGYTF. CDR3 nucleotides: TGCAGCGTTGCGACCACTAATGGCTACACCTTC.

V usage is TRBV4-1 and J usage is TRBJ2-7, with D possibly matching TRBD2 (5 bases). Germline CDR1 reads MGHRA; CDR2 reads YSYEKL. The CDR3 length is 16 residues. V was shortened by 0 bases and J by 0 bases, with 12 bases between the two germline ends. Here the CDR3 DNA reads TGCGCCAGCAGCCAAGATAGTGGGGAGAGCTCCTACGAGCAGTACTTC. It is translated as CASSQDSGESSYEQYF.

The chain is built from TRBV4-3 and TRBJ1-4; maybe TRBD1 (6 bases). Germline loops: CDR1 LGHNA, CDR2 YSLEER. CDR3 length: 16 residues. The V end lost 0 bases, the J end lost 7 bases, and 15 bases lay between the germline ends. The CDR3 here is CASSQDRTLGAEKLFF. The CDR3 nucleotides read TGCGCCAGCAGCCAAGATAGGACCCTGGGGGCTGAAAAACTGTTTTTT.

V gene TRBV7-2 combines with J gene TRBJ2-6; no clear D gene. Germline V gene sequence: CDR1 SGHTA, CDR2 FQGNSA. The CDR3 contains 17 residues. V gave up 0 bases and J gave up 2 bases, with 11 bases separating them. In nucleotides, the CDR3 is TGTGCCAGCAGCTTAGCGCTAACCCAGGCTGGGGCCAACGTCCTGACTTTC. Protein product: CASSLALTQAGANVLTF.

The V gene is TRBV4-2, the J gene TRBJ1-3; D is unresolved. The CDR3 loop spans 14 amino acids. The V gene's germline CDR1 is LGHNA and CDR2 YNFKEQ. Trimming pared 5 bases from V and 1 base from J, leaving 9 bases between. CDR3 amino acids: CASSSRGSGNTIYF. The DNA for the CDR3 is TGTGCCAGCAGCTCGCGAGGTTCTGGAAACACCATATATTTT.

The gene calls are TRBV7-8 and TRBJ1-4, with a weak D call TRBD1 (5 bases). This CDR3 region has 15 residues. Germline CDR1 SGHVS, CDR2 FQNEAQ. Trimming took 2 bases from V and 6 from J, leaving 13 bases between them. The CDR3 nucleotides read TGTGCCAGCAGCTTAAGGCAGGGTGGGGATGAAAAACTGTTTTTT. This encodes CASSLRQGGDEKLFF. Supplemented by reference TRBV7-8 and TRBJ1-4, the full variable domain reads GAGVSQSPRYKVAKRGQDVALRCDPISGHVSLFWYQQALGQGPEFLTYFQNEAQLDKSGLPSDRFFAERPEGSVSTLKIQRTQQEDSAVYLCASSLRQGGDEKLFFGSGTQLSVL.

The chain joins TRBV19 to TRBJ1-6; TRBD1 might be the D (6 bases). Per germline, CDR1 LNHDA and CDR2 SQIVND (reference sequence). V was shortened by 2 bases and J by 5 bases, with 10 bases between the two germline ends. The CDR3 is 15 amino acids. CDR3 coding DNA: TGTGCCAGTAGTATACGGGGGGCGGATAATTCACCCCTCCACTTT. This sequence encodes CASSIRGADNSPLHF.

J is TRBJ2-7 and V is TRBV5-6, with D maybe TRBD2 (7 bases). With 3 bases removed from V and 6 bases from J, the gap between germline ends came to 10 bases. The CDR3 is 12 amino acids. Germline assignment: CDR1 SGHDT and CDR2 YYEEEE. The CDR3 sequence is CASSWGGREQYF. DNA of the CDR3: TGTGCCAGCAGCTGGGGGGGGCGCGAGCAGTACTTC.

CDR3 DNA sequence: TGTGCCAGCAGCGTTGACAGGGCATTCCATCAGCCCCAGCATTTT. As protein: CASSVDRAFHQPQHF. The chain links TRBV7-2 to TRBJ1-5; 7 nucleotides match TRBD1. V was clipped by 5 bases and J by 5 bases; unmatched bases: 9. Per germline, CDR1 SGHTA and CDR2 FQGNSA. The CDR3 runs 15 residues.

This sequence joins TRBV5-1 and TRBJ1-2; 8 bases align to TRBD1. In germline, CDR1 is SGHRS, CDR2 YFSETQ. The CDR3 is 13 residues long. Losses at the gene ends were 4 bases for V and 8 bases for J; bases not matched to a gene: 7. CDR3: CASSLDRGRGYTF. The DNA of the CDR3 is TGCGCCAGCAGCCTTGACAGGGGACGGGGCTACACCTTC.

This chain joins TRBV9 and TRBJ1-1; D possibly corresponds to TRBD1 (5 bases). The germline V gene encodes CDR1 SGDLS and CDR2 YYNGEE. Trimming stripped 3 bases from V and 3 bases from J, with 15 bases between. This CDR3 has 15 amino acids. DNA of the CDR3: TGTGCCAGCAGCGCCGGGGGGACGGCCGACACTGAAGCTTTCTTT. This sequence encodes CASSAGGTADTEAFF. Based on the CDR3 plus reference TRBV9 and TRBJ1-1, the full variable domain is DSGVTQTPKHLITATGQRVTLRCSPRSGDLSVYWYQQSLDQGLQFLIQYYNGEERAKGNILERFSAQQFPDLHSELNLSSLELGDSALYFCASSAGGTADTEAFFGQGTRLTVV.

The chain links TRBV4-1 to TRBJ2-5, with D possibly matching TRBD2 (5 bases). The CDR3 is 13 amino acids. Germline-derived CDR1 and CDR2 are MGHRA and YSYEKL. V gave up 4 bases and J gave up 1 base, with 7 bases separating them. The CDR3 DNA reads TGCGCCAGCAGCCCGGACTCCCAAGAGACCCAGTACTTC. It encodes CASSPDSQETQYF.

V is TRBV5-8 and J is TRBJ1-4, with 11 bases aligning to TRBD1. Looked up from germline, CDR1 is SGHTS and CDR2 is YDEGEE. CDR3 length: 13 residues. With V trimmed by 6 bases and J by 10 bases, 5 bases remained unmatched. In DNA form, the CDR3 reads TGTGCCAGCACACGGACAGGGGGCTTAAAACTGTTTTTT. As protein: CASTRTGGLKLFF.

The chain recombines TRBV14 with TRBJ1-1; 8 bases are shared with TRBD1. The germline V gene encodes CDR1 SGHDN and CDR2 FVKESK. J was trimmed by 4 bases and V by 1 base; bases with no gene match: 5. This CDR3 has 15 residues. Here the CDR3 DNA reads TGTGCCAGCAGCCAAGGGACAGGGTGGAGCACTGAAGCTTTCTTT. It is translated as CASSQGTGWSTEAFF.